This T cell receptor (beta chain) stems from a study of T-cell reconstitution after alpha-beta-depleted transplantation in children. Preparation of the TCRbeta library used unique molecular identifiers. TCRdb re-analysed the PCR reads in MiXCR, keeping a single row per CDR3 protein. The data hold about 610,000 distinct CDR3 sequences, with 10% to 13% observed a single time. The germline gives CDR1 SGHDT, CDR2 YYEEEE. This CDR3 is 14 amino acids long. The ends were cut back, 3 bases at V and 4 bases at J, with 13 bases in the middle. The sample in question was PBMCs from the stem cell graft donor, obtained from the stem cell graft. The clonotype was recovered from a human donor who donated a stem cell graft to a child with acute myeloid leukemia. The chain recombines TRBV5-6 with TRBJ1-1, with D unresolved. In nucleotides, the CDR3 is TGTGCCAGCAGCTCGGTTGGAGGCAGCACTGAAGCTTTCTTT. Translated: CASSSVGGSTEAFF.